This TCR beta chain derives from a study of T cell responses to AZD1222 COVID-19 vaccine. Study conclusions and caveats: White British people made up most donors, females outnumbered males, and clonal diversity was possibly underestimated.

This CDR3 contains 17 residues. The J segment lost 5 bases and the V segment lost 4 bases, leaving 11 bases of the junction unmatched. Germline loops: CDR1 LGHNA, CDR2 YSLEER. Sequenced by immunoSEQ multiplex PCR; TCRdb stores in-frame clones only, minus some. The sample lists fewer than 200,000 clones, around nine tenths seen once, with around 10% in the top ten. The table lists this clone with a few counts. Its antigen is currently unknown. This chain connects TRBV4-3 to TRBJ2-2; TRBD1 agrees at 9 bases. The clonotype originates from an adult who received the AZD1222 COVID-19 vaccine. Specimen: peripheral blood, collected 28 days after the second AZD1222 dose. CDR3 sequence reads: CASSLLTGGVKTGELFF. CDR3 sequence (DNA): TGCGCCAGCAGCCTCTTAACAGGGGGCGTAAAAACCGGGGAGCTGTTTTTT.